Below are 14 T cell receptor beta chains sequenced from a single sample in a study of blood T cell repertoires in COVID-19. The assay was immunoSEQ multiplex PCR, and TCRdb's table has in-frame clones only and misses some. The sample shows about 39,000 clones, 65% to 90% of them seen only once. Source material: peripheral blood. These receptors were taken from a man aged 35 to 55 with active COVID-19.

The chain recombines TRBV5-8 with TRBJ1-1; D gene ambiguous. This CDR3 has 13 residues. CDR1 and CDR2 (germline): SGHTS, YDEGEE. V lost 1 base and J lost 1, with 5 bases in between. CDR3 sequence: CASSLWANTEAFF. CDR3 sequence (DNA): TGTGCCAGCAGCTTGTGGGCGAACACTGAAGCTTTCTTT. Full variable domain (missing parts from reference TRBV5-8 and TRBJ1-1): EAGVTQSPTHLIKTRGQQATLRCSPISGHTSVYWYQQALGLGLQFLLWYDEGEERNRGNFPPRFSGRQFPNYSSELNVNALELEDSALYLCASSLWANTEAFFGQGTRLTVV.

The genes are TRBV5-1 and TRBJ2-1; 14 bases agree with TRBD2. Trimming cost V 4 bases and J 4 bases; bases outside gene matches: 10. Germline V gives CDR1 SGHRS, CDR2 YFSETQ. This CDR3 contains 18 residues. CDR3 sequence (DNA): TGCGCCAGCAGCCGGGGACTAGCGGGAGAAAGATGGTACAATGAGCAGTTCTTC. Amino acids: CASSRGLAGERWYNEQFF. Full variable domain (missing parts from reference TRBV5-1 and TRBJ2-1): KAGVTQTPRYLIKTRGQQVTLSCSPISGHRSVSWYQQTPGQGLQFLFEYFSETQRNKGNFPGRFSGRQFSNSRSEMNVSTLELGDSALYLCASSRGLAGERWYNEQFFGPGTRLTVL.

The chain links TRBV20-1 to TRBJ2-1, with 15 nucleotides matching TRBD2. CDR1 and CDR2 (germline): DFQATT, SNEGSKA (reference sequence). Trimming removed 3 bases from V and 2 bases from J; junction bases left unmatched: 11. The CDR3 loop spans 19 amino acids. CDR3 coding DNA: TGCAGTGCTAGTCCTCCCTTTGGACTAGCGGGAGGGCCCTACAATGAGCAGTTCTTC. Its protein is CSASPPFGLAGGPYNEQFF.

This rearrangement joins TRBV4-1 to TRBJ1-1; D may be TRBD1 (6 bases). The V gene lost 1 base and the J gene lost 1 base, with 10 bases spanning the gap. This CDR3 comprises 15 residues. Germline V gene data show CDR1 as MGHRA and CDR2 as YSYEKL. CDR3 protein: CASSQVIGGNTEAFF. CDR3 nucleotide sequence: TGCGCCAGCAGCCAAGTTATAGGGGGGAACACTGAAGCTTTCTTT.

This clone was seen just once. The rearrangement joins TRBV7-9 to TRBJ2-2, with D unresolved. The V end was cut by 5 bases, the J end by 0 bases, with 4 bases between. Germline-derived CDR1 and CDR2 are SEHNR and FQNEAQ (reference sequence). This CDR3 is built from 13 residues. DNA for the CDR3: TGTGCCAGCAGCCCTACGAACACCGGGGAGCTGTTTTTT. The encoded protein is CASSPTNTGELFF.

The J gene is TRBJ1-2, the V gene TRBV19; D remains unclear. With 6 bases removed from V and 3 bases from J, the gap between germline ends came to 17 bases. The CDR3 totals 15 residues. The germline CDR1 and CDR2 sequences are LNHDA and SQIVND (reference sequence). The CDR3 reads CASSAQSTGYYGYTF. Written as DNA, the CDR3 is TGTGCCAGTAGCGCCCAATCGACGGGATACTATGGCTACACCTTC.

The rearrangement joins TRBV5-8 to TRBJ1-3; D unresolved. Deletions cut 0 bases from V and 0 bases from J, with 19 bases between. Germline CDR1 SGHTS, CDR2 YDEGEE. CDR3 length: 19 amino acids. CDR3 DNA: TGTGCCAGCAGCTTGGTGGGCAGGCAAGGTGGGCACTCTGGAAACACCATATATTTT. Protein: CASSLVGRQGGHSGNTIYF.

Only one count was recorded for this clone. The genes are TRBV12-2 and TRBJ2-3; TRBD2 is the table's D call, not checked against the DNA. TRBV12-2 is recorded as a pseudogene. This CDR3 has 14 amino acids. CDR3 DNA: TGTGCAAGTCGCTTGACGACGAGGGAACTGACGCAGTATTTT. This sequence encodes CASRLTTRELTQYF.

The V gene is TRBV27, the J gene TRBJ2-7; D perhaps matches TRBD1 (6 bases). From germline, CDR1 is MNHEY and CDR2 SMNVEV (reference sequence). This CDR3 has 17 residues. V dropped 6 bases and J dropped 2 bases, with 23 bases sitting between them. In DNA, the CDR3 is TGTGCCAGCAGCCGAACTCTCGCAGTGAGGGGGACCTACGAGCAGTACTTC. It encodes CASSRTLAVRGTYEQYF.

The chain links TRBV19 to TRBJ2-1, with unresolved D. The CDR3 runs to 12 residues. Germline-derived CDR1 and CDR2 are LNHDA and SQIVND (reference sequence). V was trimmed by 5 bases and J by 9 bases, leaving 11 bases between them. CDR3 in amino acids: CASSVSPGEQFF. The CDR3 DNA follows: TGTGCCAGTAGTGTCTCCCCGGGTGAGCAGTTCTTC.

V usage is TRBV9 and J usage is TRBJ2-7; D unresolved. Germline assignment: CDR1 SGDLS and CDR2 YYNGEE. CDR3 size: 14 residues. V lost 0 bases, J lost 2 bases, and 9 bases lay in between. The DNA for the CDR3 is TGTGCCAGCAGCGTAGGGCCAGAGGCCTACGAGCAGTACTTC. Its translation: CASSVGPEAYEQYF.

The rearrangement links TRBV18 to TRBJ2-7, with 8 bases aligning to TRBD1. This CDR3 region has 15 residues. J was trimmed by 6 bases and V by 9 bases; bases with no gene match: 16. Germline V lookup: CDR1 KGHSH, CDR2 LQKENI. Written as DNA, the CDR3 is TGTGCCAGTTCCCTTGACGGGCAGGGGGCCGTCGAGCAGTACTTC. Amino acids: CASSLDGQGAVEQYF.

The chain recombines TRBV28 with TRBJ1-1, with TRBD1 matching over 7 bases. V gave up 6 bases and J gave up 4 bases; unmatched junction bases: 11. Per the germline V gene, CDR1 is MDHEN and CDR2 is SYDVKM. This CDR3 is 15 amino acids long. CDR3 sequence reads: CASSSTGAGGTEAFF. In DNA, the CDR3 is TGTGCCAGCAGCTCAACAGGGGCTGGGGGCACTGAAGCTTTCTTT.

This chain links TRBV3-1 (or the pseudogene TRBV3-2) with TRBJ2-3; 10 nucleotides match TRBD2. Germline V gene data show CDR1 as LGHDT and CDR2 as YNNKEL (reference sequence). V dropped 1 base and J dropped 2; count of bases not matched to a gene: 3. The CDR3 length is 16 residues. The CDR3 DNA reads as TGTGCCAGCAGCCAAGTGCTAGCGGGAGACACAGATACGCAGTATTTT. It codes for CASSQVLAGDTDTQYF.